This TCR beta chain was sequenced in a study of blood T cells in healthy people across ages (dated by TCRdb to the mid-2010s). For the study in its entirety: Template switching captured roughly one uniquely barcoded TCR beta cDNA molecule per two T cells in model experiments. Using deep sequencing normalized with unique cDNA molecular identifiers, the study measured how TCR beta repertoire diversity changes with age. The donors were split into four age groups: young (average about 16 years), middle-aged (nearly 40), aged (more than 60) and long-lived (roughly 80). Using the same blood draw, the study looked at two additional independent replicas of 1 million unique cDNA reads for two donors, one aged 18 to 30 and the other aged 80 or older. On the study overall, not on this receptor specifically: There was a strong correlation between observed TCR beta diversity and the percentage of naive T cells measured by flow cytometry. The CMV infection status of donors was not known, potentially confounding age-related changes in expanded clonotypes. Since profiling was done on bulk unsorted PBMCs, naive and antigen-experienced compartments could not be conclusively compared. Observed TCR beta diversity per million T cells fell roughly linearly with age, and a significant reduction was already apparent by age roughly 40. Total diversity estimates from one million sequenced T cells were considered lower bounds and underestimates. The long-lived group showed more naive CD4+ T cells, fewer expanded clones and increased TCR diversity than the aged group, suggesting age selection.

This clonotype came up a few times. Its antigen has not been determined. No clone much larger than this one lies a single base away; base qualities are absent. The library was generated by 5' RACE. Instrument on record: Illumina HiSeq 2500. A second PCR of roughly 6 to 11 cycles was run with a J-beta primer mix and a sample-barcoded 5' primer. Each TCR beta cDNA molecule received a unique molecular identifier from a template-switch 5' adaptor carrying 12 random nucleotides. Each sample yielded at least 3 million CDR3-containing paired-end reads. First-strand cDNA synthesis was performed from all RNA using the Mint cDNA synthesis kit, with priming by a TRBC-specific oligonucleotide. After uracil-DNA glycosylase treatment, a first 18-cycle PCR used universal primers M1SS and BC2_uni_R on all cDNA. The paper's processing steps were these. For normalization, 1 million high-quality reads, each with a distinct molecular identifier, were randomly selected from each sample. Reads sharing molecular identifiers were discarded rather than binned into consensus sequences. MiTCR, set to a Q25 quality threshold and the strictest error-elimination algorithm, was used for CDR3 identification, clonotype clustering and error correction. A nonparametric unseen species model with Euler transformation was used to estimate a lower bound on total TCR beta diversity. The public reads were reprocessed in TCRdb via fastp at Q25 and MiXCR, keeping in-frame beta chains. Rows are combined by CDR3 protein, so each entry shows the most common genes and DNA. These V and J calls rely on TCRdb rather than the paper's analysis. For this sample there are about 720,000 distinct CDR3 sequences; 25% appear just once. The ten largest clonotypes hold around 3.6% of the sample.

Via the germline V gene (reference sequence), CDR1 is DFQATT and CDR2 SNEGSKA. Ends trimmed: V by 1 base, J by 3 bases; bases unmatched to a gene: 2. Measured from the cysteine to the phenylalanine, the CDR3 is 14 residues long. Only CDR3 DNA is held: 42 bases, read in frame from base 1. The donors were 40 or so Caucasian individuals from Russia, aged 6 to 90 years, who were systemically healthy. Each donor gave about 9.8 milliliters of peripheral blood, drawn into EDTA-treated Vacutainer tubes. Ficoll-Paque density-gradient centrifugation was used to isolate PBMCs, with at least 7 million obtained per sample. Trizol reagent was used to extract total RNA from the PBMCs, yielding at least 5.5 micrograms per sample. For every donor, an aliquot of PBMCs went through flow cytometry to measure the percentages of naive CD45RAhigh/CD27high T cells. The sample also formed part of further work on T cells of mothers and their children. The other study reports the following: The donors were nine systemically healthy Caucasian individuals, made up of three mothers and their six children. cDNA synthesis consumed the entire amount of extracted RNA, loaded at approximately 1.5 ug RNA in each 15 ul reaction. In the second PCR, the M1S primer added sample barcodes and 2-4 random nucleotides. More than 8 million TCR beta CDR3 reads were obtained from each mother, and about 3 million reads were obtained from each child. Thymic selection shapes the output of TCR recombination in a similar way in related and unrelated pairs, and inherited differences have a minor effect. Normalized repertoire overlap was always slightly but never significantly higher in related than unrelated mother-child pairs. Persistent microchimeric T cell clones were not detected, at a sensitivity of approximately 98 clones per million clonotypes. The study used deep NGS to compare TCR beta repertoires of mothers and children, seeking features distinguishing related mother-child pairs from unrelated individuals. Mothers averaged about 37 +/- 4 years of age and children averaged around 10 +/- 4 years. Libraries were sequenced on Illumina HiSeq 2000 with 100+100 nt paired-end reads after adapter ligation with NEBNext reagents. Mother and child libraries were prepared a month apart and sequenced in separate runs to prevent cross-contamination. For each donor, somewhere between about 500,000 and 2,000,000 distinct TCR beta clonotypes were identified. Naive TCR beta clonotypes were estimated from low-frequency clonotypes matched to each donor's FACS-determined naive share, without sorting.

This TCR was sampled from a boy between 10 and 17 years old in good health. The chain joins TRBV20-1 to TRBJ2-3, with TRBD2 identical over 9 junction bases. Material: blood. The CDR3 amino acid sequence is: CSARVAGETDTQYF. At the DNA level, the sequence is TGCAGTGCTAGAGTAGCGGGAGAAACAGATACGCAGTATTTT.